This TCR beta chain was observed in a study of T-cell memory formation after mild COVID-19. Study outcomes and limitations: Contracting CD4+ clones were located mainly in CM and EM, and CD8+ clones in EMRA. Pre-infection memory carried some responding clones, suggesting that cross-reactive memory joined.

This clonotype was counted many times. Antigen specificity is unknown. CDR3 length equals 15 residues. Using constant-segment primers, 5'RACE produced TCR alpha and TCR beta cDNA libraries carrying sample barcodes and UMIs. Each CDR3 protein is one row after TCRdb ran MiXCR on the 5' RACE reads. The sample contains some 40,000 distinct CDR3 sequences, 6% to 7.5% of which appear only once. The sample consisted of PBMCs or a T cell subset sorted from them (not recorded which). This clonotype was obtained from an adult who had mild COVID-19 (a few samples of this study predate the infection). Cell type and time point are not known. The V call is TRBV21-1, the J call TRBJ2-7; the table's D gene call, TRBD1, was not cross checked with the DNA. TRBV21-1 is recorded as a pseudogene. The CDR3 region has the DNA TGTGCCAGCAGCCCCCCGCGCAGGGAAAACTACGAGCAGTACTTC. Residues: CASSPPRRENYEQYF.